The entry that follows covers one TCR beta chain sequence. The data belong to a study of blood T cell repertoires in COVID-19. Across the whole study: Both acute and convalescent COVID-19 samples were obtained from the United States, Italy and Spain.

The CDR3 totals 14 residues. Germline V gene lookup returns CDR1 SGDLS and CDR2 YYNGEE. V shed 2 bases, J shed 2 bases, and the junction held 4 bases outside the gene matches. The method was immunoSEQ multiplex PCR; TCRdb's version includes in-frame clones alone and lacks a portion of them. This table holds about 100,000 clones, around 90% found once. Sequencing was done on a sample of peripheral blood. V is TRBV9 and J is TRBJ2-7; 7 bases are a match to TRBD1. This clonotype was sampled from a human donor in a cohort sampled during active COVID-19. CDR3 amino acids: CASSVTGSTYEQYF. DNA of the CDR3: TGTGCCAGCAGCGTGACAGGGAGTACCTACGAGCAGTACTTC.